The source of this TCR beta chain is a study of cytomegalovirus exposure and HLA in healthy donors (dated by TCRdb to about 2017). About the study as a whole: An earlier analysis of some 600 of the donors reported 250 to 300 Gb of sequence data and 95 million to 120 million unique TCR beta sequences obtained from about 179 million T cells. An early release that covered about 600 HLA-typed donors contained approximately 290 gigabases of sequencing data and tens of millions of unique TCR sequences. The genetic ancestry cluster associated with self-reported Caucasian donors included over 80% of the 398 genotyped donors. The study aimed to test whether cataloging public T cell receptors could reveal signatures of past pathogen exposure. The study used immunosequencing to profile the T cell repertoires of approximately 690 subjects and linked those repertoires to cytomegalovirus serostatus. A separate validation cohort of 100 to 150 different subjects was used in addition to the 666-subject first cohort. To predict cytomegalovirus infection status, the study brought together high-throughput TCR immunosequencing, statistical association of individual TCRs with disease status, and machine learning. A later analysis re-examined previously published TCR beta repertoires from several hundred donors and added high-resolution HLA genotyping to investigate patterns of TCR occurrence. Rather than using new phenotypic data, the later analysis identified candidate immune exposures from TCR beta sequences and from how often those sequences occurred across donors. An earlier analysis of approximately 580 of the donors used high-throughput TCR beta sequencing to judge whether each TCR beta V gene segment behaved as functional or pseudogenic. Alongside the repertoire data, information on donor age, sex, ethnicity and CMV serostatus was compiled. A later genetic analysis took genome-wide SNP genotypes for about 55% of the roughly 700 donors and used that subset as a discovery cohort. Every discovery cohort repertoire had been produced on one sequencing platform. HLA typing included class I and class II loci at four-digit resolution. Typing coverage differed by locus: A, B, C, DRB1 and DQB1 were typed in about 629-630 donors, DQA1 in about 500, DPA1 in around 580, and DPB1 in 400 to 480. Roughly five DR-DQ haplotypes were treated as single units for association and clustering because of strong linkage in the cohort. Across 398 genotyped donors of the cohort, an average of roughly 230,000 unique TCR beta nucleotide sequences per donor were sequenced, and around 19% of those sequences were non-productive.

The method behind the library was the immunoSEQ multiplex PCR assay. For the multiplex PCR, a mixture combining 60 forward primers for TCR Vbeta segments and 13 reverse primers for TCR Jbeta segments was used. The CDR3 region of rearranged TCR beta genes was amplified from genomic DNA with a multiplex PCR assay. On the Illumina HiSeq System, the amplified TCR beta libraries were sequenced as 87-base-pair reads. Per the authors' processing: A later analysis tallied 75 million to 85 million unique TCR beta chains across the 610 or so repertoires, and roughly 11 million of those chains were shared by two or more donors. To remove PCR and sequencing errors, raw reads were error-corrected and collapsed into unique sequences using a nearest-neighbor algorithm that merged closely related sequences. Alignment of CDR3 sequences to IMGT reference sequences was used to assign V, D and J gene segments. Each retained sequence needed at least a six-nucleotide match to both a V gene segment and a J gene segment. A rearrangement counted as productive if the CDR3 had no stop codons and remained in frame with V and J, and every other rearrangement counted as non-productive. CDR3 was defined by IMGT convention, running from the second conserved V-encoded cysteine to the conserved J-encoded phenylalanine. The earlier analysis of 500 to 750 of the donors excluded any sequence lacking an unambiguous match to a single V gene segment. An earlier analysis of almost 600 of the donors classified V segments as functional when productive rearrangements were above 56.7% and as segregating when the standard deviation between donors was above 5%. A statistical classification framework was developed to diagnose cytomegalovirus status using the catalog of TCR beta chain sequences. In a later analysis, TCR nucleotide sequences were compared against IMGT/GENE-DB human TR gene sequences so that V and J genes could be assigned. A later analysis assigned CDR3 sequences and most-parsimonious VDJ recombination scenarios with the TCRdist pipeline. In a later analysis, every TCR beta chain was defined by the combination of its CDR3 amino acid sequence and its V-gene family, and reads without a unique V-gene family were dropped. As a way to deal with suspected cross-contamination and a sequencing artifact, a later analysis dropped 450 to 600 nucleotide sequences that were highly shared and had low generation probability. In a later analysis, a clonal expansion index for each public chain was calculated from normalized within-repertoire ranks of inferred template counts. A later analysis computed generation probabilities with a VDJ recombination model fitted to out-of-frame rearrangements, and checked the results against IGoR. In a later analysis, TCR-TCR, TCR-HLA and TCR-CMV co-occurrence was scored with hypergeometric tests, and a repertoire-size bias correction was applied to TCR pairs. In a later analysis, false discovery rates were estimated by permuting HLA or CMV assignments 20 times. In a later analysis, co-occurring TCRs were grouped using DBSCAN, with TCRdist sequence similarity added in when clustering inside HLA-allele-positive subsets. Repertoires with fewer than 30,000 or more than 120,000 public chains, plus five repertoires with anomalous nucleotide sharing, were excluded from co-occurrence clustering. In TCRdb, the immuneACCESS table is reduced to in-frame sequences with V and J assigned. These tables do not hold every clone; where another copy was compared, an unresolved V gene accounts for under half, and the others remain unexplained. The V and J calls and the clone size are those of that table, but D and trimming were determined from the DNA. The sample data list about 130,000 clones, and approximately 8.9% of these were observed just once. The top ten constitute 6.5% to 8.5% of the sample.

This clone was observed a few times. The specificity of this receptor is unknown. The CDR3 end shows no conserved phenylalanine or tryptophan, and so a read error is likely. The trim is 7 bases for V and 4 bases for J, with a gap of 17 bases between the germline ends. Inclusive of both ends, the CDR3 amounts to 15 amino acids. Only CDR3 DNA remains: 45 bases, in frame from the first base. CDR1 is given as SGHRS and CDR2 as YFSETQ, both from the germline V gene. The research as a whole found: A later analysis found that most CMV-associated TCR beta chains appeared HLA-restricted, with HLA associations seemingly driven largely by CMV exposure. When HLA alleles, especially DR and DQ, strongly co-occurred, attributing TCR associations to individual alleles was difficult. Sequencing depth was assumed to be roughly uniform across donors in the presence/absence analyses, though that assumption may not hold. In this cohort, only TCR beta chains were sequenced, and detectable features were limited by the absence of alpha or paired-chain data. A further reported finding was that TCR beta sequences accurately predicted the HLA-A and HLA-B alleles for most subjects in the first cohort. A group of highly shared sequence variants was considered likely to be a technical artifact of the sequencing pipeline. V-gene and J-gene trimming of TCR beta chains was associated with a missense DCLRE1C variant in a later genetic analysis, and the association was replicated in an independent cohort. In vitro tests confirmed that a few of the cytomegalovirus-associated TCR beta chains recognize cytomegalovirus antigens. In a later analysis, HLA-associated TCR beta chains were found to be more clonally expanded and to have lower generation probabilities than equally common non-associated chains. At a false discovery rate of 0.05, a later analysis linked under 20,000 TCR beta sequences to specific HLA alleles. The earlier analysis of fewer than 750 of the donors excluded approximately 15 rarely observed V segments, including chromosome 9 orphons, because counts were too low. The authors suggested that the approach could potentially be generalized to other disease states and immunological phenotypes. In an earlier analysis of around 600 of the donors, most TCR beta V segments were observed in productive rearrangements about 87% or about 30% of the time, broadly matching IMGT annotations. A total of around 150 TCR beta chains were listed by the study as associated with cytomegalovirus. Correlated functional status among segregating V segments might reflect linkage disequilibrium, but an unknown experimental factor could not be ruled out. Most TCR sequences were observed very rarely across donors, whereas some public TCRs were present in many individuals. Because some donors lacked HLA typing at each locus, the association tests relied only on the typed subset. CMV serostatus was the only immune exposure information available for the cohort. Some IMGT-functional V segments, including TRBV6-2 and TRBV6-3, could not be told apart with the 87-base-pair reads, so those segments were excluded. A later genetic analysis reported fewer N-insertions in productive TCRs among donors in an Asian-associated ancestry cluster than the roughly 620-donor mean. The classifier was reported to diagnose cytomegalovirus status with high specificity and sensitivity in both the original cohort and the validation cohort. A later analysis found that TCR association rates varied across HLA loci, with DRB1 alleles showing the most associated TCRs and HLA-C alleles the fewest. Several of the top co-occurrence clusters appeared to be linked to parvovirus B19, influenza, CMV and Epstein-Barr virus, according to a later analysis.

The cohort was made up of several hundred healthy bone marrow donors. Cohort members were all nominally healthy when sampled, although unrecorded immune exposures were likely present. The donor tested CMV seropositive and was one of the 289 seropositive cohort members. A peripheral blood sample was collected from each donor, and TCR beta sequencing was performed on peripheral blood mononuclear cells. Genomic DNA extraction from the blood cell samples was performed with the Qiagen DNeasy Blood Extraction Kit. Recombination linked TRBV5-1 to TRBJ1-4; TRBD1 is perhaps the D gene, given 6 matching bases. The source material was PBMCs. The clonotype was recovered from a woman in her 40s in good health and CMV-seropositive. CDR3 reads: CASHSIGGSNEKLFL. The DNA sequence reads TGCGCCAGCCATTCCATAGGGGGAAGTAATGAAAAACTGTTTCTT.